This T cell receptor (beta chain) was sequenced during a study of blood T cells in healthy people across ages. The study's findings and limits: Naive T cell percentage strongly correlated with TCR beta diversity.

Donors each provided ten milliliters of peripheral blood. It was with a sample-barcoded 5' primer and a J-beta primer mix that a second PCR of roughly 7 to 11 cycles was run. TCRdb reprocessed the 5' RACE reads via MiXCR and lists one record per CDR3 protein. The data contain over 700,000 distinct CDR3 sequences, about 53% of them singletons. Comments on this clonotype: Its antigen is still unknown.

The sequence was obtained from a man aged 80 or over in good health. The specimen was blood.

This CDR3 is CSAAGGLSGKPYEQYF. As DNA, the CDR3 is TGCAGTGCTGCCGGAGGGCTGAGCGGGAAGCCCTACGAGCAGTACTTC. The chain carries TRBV20-1 and TRBJ2-7; TRBD2 agrees at 7 bases. V lost 5 bases to trimming and J lost 2 bases; unmatched junction nucleotides: 15. The CDR3 covers 16 residues. Germline V gives CDR1 DFQATT, CDR2 SNEGSKA (reference sequence).